This T cell receptor beta chain was captured in a study of blood T cell repertoires in COVID-19. As for the study in general: The samples span acute and convalescent COVID-19 from the United States, Italy and Spain.

This CDR3 has 14 residues. The V end was cut by 2 bases, the J end by 1 base, with 9 bases between. Looked up from germline, CDR1 is SGHRS and CDR2 is YFSETQ. Clones were sequenced by immunoSEQ multiplex PCR, and TCRdb holds only the in-frame ones, with some missing. The sample holds under 250,000 clones; 89% are singletons and the top ten take 4% to 5.5%. The material sequenced was peripheral blood. This receptor was taken from a woman in her thirties or forties with acute or convalescent COVID-19. The J gene is TRBJ1-2, the V gene TRBV5-1; unclear D gene. CDR3 loop: CASSFRSLNYGYTF. The CDR3 DNA sequence: TGCGCCAGCAGCTTCAGGTCTCTTAACTATGGCTACACCTTC. The variable domain in full, with the rest retrieved from reference TRBV5-1 and TRBJ1-2, is KAGVTQTPRYLIKTRGQQVTLSCSPISGHRSVSWYQQTPGQGLQFLFEYFSETQRNKGNFPGRFSGRQFSNSRSEMNVSTLELGDSALYLCASSFRSLNYGYTFGSGTRLTVV.